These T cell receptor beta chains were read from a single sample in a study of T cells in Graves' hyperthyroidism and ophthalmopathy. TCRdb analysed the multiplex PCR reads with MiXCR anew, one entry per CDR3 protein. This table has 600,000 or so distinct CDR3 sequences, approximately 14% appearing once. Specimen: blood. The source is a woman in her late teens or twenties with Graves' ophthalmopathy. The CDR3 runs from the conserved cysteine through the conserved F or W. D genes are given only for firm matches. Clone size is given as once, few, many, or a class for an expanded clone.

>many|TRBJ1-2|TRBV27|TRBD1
TGTGCCAGCAGTACACAGGGGAATGGCTACACCTTC
CASSTQGNGYTF
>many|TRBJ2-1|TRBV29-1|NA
TGCAGCGTTGAGGGCAGGGGAGTTGGCAAAGAGCAGTTCTTC
CSVEGRGVGKEQFF
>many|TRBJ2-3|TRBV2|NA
TGTGCCAGCAGCGAATTTCTACAGGCTAGCACAGATACGCAGTATTTT
CASSEFLQASTDTQYF
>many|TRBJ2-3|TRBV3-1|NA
TGTGCCAGCAGCCAAGAAAACAGCCCCGAGGTCCCGTATACGCAGTATTTT
CASSQENSPEVPYTQYF
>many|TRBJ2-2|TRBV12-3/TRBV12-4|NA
TGTGCCAGCAGTTTAAGACAGATGAACACCGGGGAGCTGTTTTTT
CASSLRQMNTGELFF
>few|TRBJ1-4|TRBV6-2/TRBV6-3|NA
TGTGCCAGCAGTTACTCGACATTTTGGAATGAAAAACTGTTTTTT
CASSYSTFWNEKLFF
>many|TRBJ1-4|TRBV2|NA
TGTGCCAGCAGAAACACAGCAACTAATGAAAAACTGTTTTTT
CASRNTATNEKLFF
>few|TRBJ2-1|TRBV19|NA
TGTGCCAGTAGTATAGATAGCGGAGCCTACAATGAGCAGTTCTTC
CASSIDSGAYNEQFF
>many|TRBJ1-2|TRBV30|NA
TGTGCCTGGAGTTTTGGACTTGGCTATGGCTACACCTTC
CAWSFGLGYGYTF
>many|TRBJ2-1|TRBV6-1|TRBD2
TGTGCCAGCAGGGGTCTAGCGGGAGTCATATATGAGCAGTTCTTC
CASRGLAGVIYEQFF